Listed here are 29 T cell receptor beta chains from one sample, sequenced in a study of blood T cell repertoires in COVID-19. Libraries were prepared by immunoSEQ multiplex PCR; TCRdb keeps only in-frame clonotypes and omits some of them. The table lists some 70,000 clones, roughly 86% of them singletons, with about 15% in the top ten. The sample consisted of peripheral blood. These receptors originate from a middle-aged man with COVID-19, enrolled during active disease.

The gene calls are TRBV23-1 and TRBJ2-1; 7 positions match TRBD1. TRBV23-1 is an ORF for which the function is uncertain. CDR3 length: 16 amino acids. V was pared by 2 bases and J by 2 bases, with 6 bases of the junction left unmatched. The CDR3 loop reads CASSQVEGAAYNEQFF. CDR3 nucleotides: TGCGCCAGCAGTCAAGTCGAGGGGGCGGCCTACAATGAGCAGTTCTTC.

The chain employs TRBV5-1 and TRBJ1-2; D is ambiguous. Trimming cost V 0 bases and J 7 bases, with 10 bases left between them. Germline lookup yields CDR1 SGHRS and CDR2 YFSETQ. The CDR3 is 13 residues long. The CDR3 DNA reads TGCGCCAGCAGCTTGGCGGAGGCTGTTGGCTACACCTTC. This sequence encodes CASSLAEAVGYTF.

The CDR3 reads CASSIASSGRNEQFF. CDR3 in DNA: TGTGCCAGTAGTATAGCGTCTAGCGGGAGGAATGAGCAGTTCTTC. The V gene is TRBV19, the J gene TRBJ2-1, with TRBD2 matching 11 bases. The J segment lost 7 bases and the V segment lost 1 base, leaving 3 bases of the junction unmatched. Germline CDR1 is LNHDA and CDR2 is SQIVND (reference sequence). This CDR3 region has 15 residues.

The J gene is TRBJ1-1, the V gene TRBV30, with a weak D call TRBD1 (6 bases). The V gene lost 4 bases and the J gene lost 3 bases, with 12 bases spanning the gap. In germline, CDR1 is GTSNPN, CDR2 SVGIG (reference sequence). There are 13 residues in the CDR3. CDR3 in DNA: TGTGCCTGGACAAGACAGGAGGACACTGAAGCTTTCTTT. Translated: CAWTRQEDTEAFF.

The V gene is TRBV6-5, the J gene TRBJ1-2; TRBD1 agrees at 7 bases. The V and J ends lost 6 bases and 2 bases, in that order; junction bases with no gene match: 3. Germline V gene data show CDR1 as MNHEY and CDR2 as SVGAGI. There are 13 residues in the CDR3. The CDR3 DNA reads TGTGCCAGCAGCGACAGGGAAAACTATGGCTACACCTTC. Protein: CASSDRENYGYTF.

This rearrangement joins TRBV10-1 to TRBJ2-1; 8 nucleotides align to TRBD1. V shed 8 bases and J 6 bases; nucleotides not matched to a gene: 6. Germline CDR1 and CDR2: WNHNN and SYGVQD (reference sequence). The CDR3 runs 13 residues. The CDR3 loop reads CASRGTGRNEQFF. CDR3 DNA: TGCGCCAGCCGCGGGACAGGTCGCAATGAGCAGTTCTTC.

J is TRBJ1-4 and V is TRBV7-9; D unresolved. The CDR3 is 12 residues long. Trimming took 4 bases from V and 2 from J, leaving 2 bases between them. Germline loops: CDR1 SEHNR, CDR2 FQNEAQ (reference sequence). CDR3 DNA sequence: TGTGCCAGCAGCTCGACTAATGAAAAACTGTTTTTT. This encodes CASSSTNEKLFF.

This clone was seen only a few times. The chain recombines TRBV5-1 with TRBJ2-3, with D perhaps TRBD1 (6 bases). The V gene's germline CDR1 is SGHRS and CDR2 YFSETQ. Between the trimmed V and J ends, which lost 4 bases and 0 bases, there was a span of 12 bases. The CDR3 is 15 residues long. This CDR3 is CASSVQDSSTDTQYF. CDR3 sequence (DNA): TGCGCCAGCAGCGTACAGGACAGTAGCACAGATACGCAGTATTTT.

This chain links TRBV10-3 with TRBJ2-5; 9 bases agree with TRBD2. Germline values: CDR1 ENHRY, CDR2 SYGVKD. J gave up 1 base and V 7 bases, and 4 bases lay outside the gene matches. This CDR3 has 14 amino acids. The CDR3 protein is CAITSSGGQETQYF. Here the CDR3 DNA reads TGTGCCATCACGAGTAGCGGGGGCCAAGAGACCCAGTACTTC.

The chain combines TRBV7-8 with TRBJ2-1, with 8 bases lining up with TRBD2. CDR3 length: 13 amino acids. V trimming: 4 bases; J trimming: 10 bases; junction bases outside the gene matches: 6. Germline V gene sequence: CDR1 SGHVS, CDR2 FQNEAQ. CDR3 nucleotides: TGTGCCAGCAGCTCCATTAAGCGGGGGGAGCAGTTCTTC. Translation: CASSSIKRGEQFF.

This rearrangement joins TRBV10-3 to TRBJ2-7, with TRBD2 matching over 10 bases. The V gene end was trimmed by 4 bases and the J gene end by 2 bases; junction bases not matched to a gene: 5. From germline, CDR1 is ENHRY and CDR2 SYGVKD. The CDR3 consists of 15 residues. The CDR3 nucleotides are TGTGCCATCAGTGGCCGAGCGGGGGGGACCTACGAGCAGTACTTC. The encoded protein is CAISGRAGGTYEQYF.

The V gene is TRBV5-1, the J gene TRBJ2-5; 8 bases map to TRBD1. V lost 2 bases and J lost 5; bases outside the gene matches: 2. CDR1 is SGHRS and CDR2 is YFSETQ in the germline V gene. The CDR3 has 13 residues. CDR3 protein: CASSLNRGETQYF. DNA for the CDR3: TGCGCCAGCAGCTTAAACAGGGGGGAGACCCAGTACTTC.

V is TRBV2 and J is TRBJ1-6; D ambiguous. Germline values: CDR1 SNHLY, CDR2 FYNNEI. The CDR3 is 12 residues long. The V end was cut by 8 bases, the J end by 13 bases, with 15 bases between. The CDR3 protein is CASRAAAGPLHF. The CDR3 DNA sequence: TGTGCCAGCCGGGCAGCAGCGGGCCCCCTCCACTTT.

J is TRBJ1-5 and V is TRBV28, with 11 nucleotides matching TRBD1. The length of the CDR3 is 20 residues. The junction had 14 bases not matched to a gene; V was cut back by 3 bases and J by 1 base. Germline V CDR1 and CDR2: MDHEN, SYDVKM. Here the CDR3 DNA reads TGTGCCAGCAGTTTTCGATATTCTTGGACAGGGGGCTTGAGCAATCAGCCCCAGCATTTT. The encoded protein is CASSFRYSWTGGLSNQPQHF.

In this sample, this clone turned up once. The chain couples TRBV6-2 or TRBV6-3 to TRBJ1-6; D is uncertain. Germline loops: CDR1 MNHEY, CDR2 SVGEGT. Trimming removed 1 base at V and 12 bases at J, with 10 bases between. The CDR3 runs to 13 residues. This chain's CDR3 is CASSYLVGRPLHF. The CDR3 DNA follows: TGTGCCAGCAGTTACTTGGTGGGGAGACCCCTCCACTTT.

The chain employs TRBV5-5 and TRBJ1-5; 8 bases line up with TRBD1. The germline CDR1 and CDR2 sequences are SGHKS and YYEKEE (reference sequence). CDR3 length: 15 amino acids. V shed 3 bases and J 8 bases; nucleotides not matched to a gene: 10. CDR3 amino acids: CASSSGQGELKPQHF. For the CDR3, the DNA is TGTGCCAGCAGCTCTGGACAGGGAGAATTGAAGCCCCAGCATTTT.

Concerning this clone: Other DNA sequences in this sample translate to the same CDR3. The chain combines TRBV7-9 with TRBJ1-1; 7 bases line up with TRBD1. The CDR3 covers 13 residues. V gave up 5 bases and J gave up 3 bases; unmatched junction bases: 3. Germline CDR1 reads SEHNR; CDR2 reads FQNEAQ (reference sequence). DNA for the CDR3: TGTGCCAGCAGCCGACAGGGAGACACTGAAGCTTTCTTT. Its translation is CASSRQGDTEAFF.

In DNA form, the CDR3 reads TGCGCCAGCAGGCAGGCAGGGTTTGATGAAAAACTGTTTTTT. Protein: CASRQAGFDEKLFF. The chain employs TRBV4-1 and TRBJ1-4; D possibly corresponds to TRBD1 (5 bases). The CDR3 loop spans 14 amino acids. CDR1 is MGHRA, CDR2 YSYEKL, per germline. V was trimmed by 6 bases and J by 6 bases, leaving 14 bases between them.

The chain links TRBV5-1 to TRBJ1-4; possibly TRBD1 for D (5 bases). The CDR3 loop spans 12 amino acids. Germline V gene lookup returns CDR1 SGHRS and CDR2 YFSETQ. The V gene lost 7 bases and the J gene lost 8 bases, with 12 bases spanning the gap. The CDR3 DNA is TGCGCCAGCCGGGGGGGTAGGGAAAAACTGTTTTTT. Its translation: CASRGGREKLFF.

The chain joins TRBV30 to TRBJ1-5; 8 nucleotides match TRBD1. CDR1 GTSNPN and CDR2 SVGIG come from the germline V gene (reference sequence). This CDR3 contains 13 residues. V dropped 7 bases and J dropped 4; count of bases not matched to a gene: 6. CDR3 sequence: CAFSGDRNQPQHF. The CDR3 bases are TGTGCCTTCTCGGGGGACAGGAATCAGCCCCAGCATTTT.

This clone was detected once. The V call is TRBV10-3, the J call TRBJ2-2, with 8 bases matching TRBD2. The germline gives CDR1 ENHRY, CDR2 SYGVKD. Losses at the gene ends were 8 bases for V and 3 bases for J; bases not matched to a gene: 8. The CDR3 is 15 amino acids. The CDR3 is CAIGGAGVDTGELFF. CDR3 DNA: TGTGCCATCGGGGGAGCGGGGGTTGACACCGGGGAGCTGTTTTTT.

The sample holds a few counts of this clone. V usage is TRBV12-3 or TRBV12-4 and J usage is TRBJ1-1; no firm D call. The CDR3 is 12 amino acids. The V end was cut by 3 bases, the J end by 1 base, with 3 bases between. The CDR3 DNA is TGTGCCAGCAGTTTCTGGAACACTGAAGCTTTCTTT. Its translation: CASSFWNTEAFF.

In this sample, this clone turned up once. Here the CDR3 reads CASSPFRLGQGGYEQYF. The CDR3 region has the DNA TGTGCCAGCTCACCTTTCAGGCTGGGACAGGGGGGGTACGAGCAGTACTTC. The rearrangement uses TRBV18 and TRBJ2-7, with TRBD1 matching 11 bases. The V gene's germline CDR1 is KGHSH and CDR2 LQKENI. The CDR3 extends over 17 amino acids. Trimming removed 3 bases from V and 4 bases from J; junction bases left unmatched: 11.

Here the CDR3 DNA reads TGTGCCAGCAGCCCCCGGGGACTAGCGGGGGCCGTAGCCAAAAACATTCAGTACTTC. As protein: CASSPRGLAGAVAKNIQYF. The chain employs TRBV28 and TRBJ2-4, with 14 bases aligning to TRBD2. The CDR3 extends over 19 amino acids. CDR1 is MDHEN, CDR2 SYDVKM, per germline. V lost 6 bases, J lost 0 bases, and 10 bases stayed unmatched.

The V and J genes are TRBV3-1 (or the pseudogene TRBV3-2) and TRBJ2-5; TRBD1 might be the D (5 bases). V lost 6 bases to trimming and J lost 1 base, with 12 bases between them. This CDR3 region has 14 residues. Germline V gene data show CDR1 as LGHDT and CDR2 as YNNKEL (reference sequence). CDR3 DNA: TGTGCCAGCAGTAACGACAGAATCCAAGAGACCCAGTACTTC. Encoded protein: CASSNDRIQETQYF.

This rearrangement joins TRBV7-2 to TRBJ2-2, with D possibly being TRBD1 (5 bases). The CDR3 totals 16 residues. Between the trimmed V and J ends, which lost 4 bases and 1 base, there was a span of 13 bases. From germline, CDR1 is SGHTA and CDR2 FQGNSA. The CDR3 DNA reads TGTGCCAGCAGCTCCCAGGGTGCCGGGAACACCGGGGAGCTGTTTTTT. Translated, it gives CASSSQGAGNTGELFF.

The chain uses TRBV5-1 and TRBJ2-5; 7 bases agree with TRBD1. From germline, CDR1 is SGHRS and CDR2 YFSETQ. V lost 5 bases, J lost 9 bases, and 13 bases stayed unmatched. The CDR3 is 14 amino acids. CDR3 nucleotides: TGCGCCAGCAGTACGGACAGGCCCGGGGTGGCCCAGTACTTC. Amino acid sequence: CASSTDRPGVAQYF.

The chain employs TRBV19 and TRBJ2-3; 8 nucleotides line up with TRBD2. Trimming cost V 8 bases and J 2 bases; bases outside gene matches: 9. The CDR3 runs to 15 residues. Per the germline V gene, CDR1 is LNHDA and CDR2 is SQIVND (reference sequence). Here the CDR3 DNA reads TGTGCCAGTCGAACGGGAGGGGGGGCCACAGATACGCAGTATTTT. Amino acids: CASRTGGGATDTQYF.

V and J are TRBV11-2 and TRBJ2-6; perhaps TRBD1 as D (5 bases). Per the germline V gene, CDR1 is SGHAT and CDR2 is FQNNGV. V was cut by 5 bases and J by 0 bases, with 8 bases left in between. The CDR3 sequence is 15 residues long. Written as DNA, the CDR3 is TGTGCCAGCAGCCCCGACAGCTCTGGGGCCAACGTCCTGACTTTC. This gives the protein CASSPDSSGANVLTF.